This T cell receptor beta chain appears in the sequencing data of a study of control samples from healthy donors and cancer patients. Deletions cut 2 bases from V and 1 base from J, with 11 bases between. The CDR3 is 15 amino acids. Germline V CDR1 and CDR2: MNHEY, SMNVEV (reference sequence). Here immunoSEQ multiplex PCR was the method, and the copy in TCRdb shows in-frame clones only, minus some. The table records around 140,000 clones, roughly 93% of them present only once. This sequence was found in a young man in good health. This sequence joins TRBV27 and TRBJ1-1; D remains unclear. Sequenced material: blood. CDR3 nucleotides: TGTGCCAGCAGTTTACGCCCCCGCACGAACACTGAAGCTTTCTTT. This translates into CASSLRPRTNTEAFF.